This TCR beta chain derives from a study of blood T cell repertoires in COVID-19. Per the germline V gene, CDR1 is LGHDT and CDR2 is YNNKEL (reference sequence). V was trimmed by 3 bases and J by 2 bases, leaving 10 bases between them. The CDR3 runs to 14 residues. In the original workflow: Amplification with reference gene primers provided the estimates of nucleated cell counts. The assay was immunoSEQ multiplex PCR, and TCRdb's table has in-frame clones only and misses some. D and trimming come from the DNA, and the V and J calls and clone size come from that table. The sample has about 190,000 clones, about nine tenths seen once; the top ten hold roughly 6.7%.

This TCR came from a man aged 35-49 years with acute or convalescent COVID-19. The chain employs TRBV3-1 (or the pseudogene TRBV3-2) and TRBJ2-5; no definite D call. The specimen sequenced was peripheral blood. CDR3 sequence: CASSHLGSQETQYF. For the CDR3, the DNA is TGTGCCAGCAGCCATCTGGGCAGTCAAGAGACCCAGTACTTC.